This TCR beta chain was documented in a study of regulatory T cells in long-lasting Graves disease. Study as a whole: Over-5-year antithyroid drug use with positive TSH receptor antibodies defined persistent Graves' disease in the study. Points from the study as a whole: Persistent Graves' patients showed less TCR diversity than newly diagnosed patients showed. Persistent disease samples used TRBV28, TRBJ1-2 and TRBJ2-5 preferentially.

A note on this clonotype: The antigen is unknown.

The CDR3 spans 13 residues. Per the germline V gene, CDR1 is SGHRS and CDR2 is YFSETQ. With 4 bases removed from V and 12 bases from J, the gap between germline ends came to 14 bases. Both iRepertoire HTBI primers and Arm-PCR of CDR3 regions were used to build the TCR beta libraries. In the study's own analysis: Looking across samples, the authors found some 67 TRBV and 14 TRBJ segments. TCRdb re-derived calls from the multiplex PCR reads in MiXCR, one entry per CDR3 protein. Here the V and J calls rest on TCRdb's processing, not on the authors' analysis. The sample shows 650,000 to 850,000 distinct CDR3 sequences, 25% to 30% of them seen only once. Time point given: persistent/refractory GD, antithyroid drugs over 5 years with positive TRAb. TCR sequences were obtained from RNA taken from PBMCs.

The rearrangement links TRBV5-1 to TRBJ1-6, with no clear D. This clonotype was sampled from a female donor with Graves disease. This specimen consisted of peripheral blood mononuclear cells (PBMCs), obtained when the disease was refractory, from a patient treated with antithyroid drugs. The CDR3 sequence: CASSLGSDRPLHF. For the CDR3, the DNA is TGCGCCAGCAGCCTGGGGTCGGACCGACCCCTCCACTTT.